This T cell receptor (beta chain) comes out of a study of post-analysis software for immune sequencing data. As for the study in general: Included courses were relapsing-remitting and secondary progressive multiple sclerosis; progressive-relapsing multiple sclerosis was also included. Study results and limitations: Controls showed lower frequencies than patients for five TRBV segments, and TRBV5-6, TRBV5-1 and TRBV20-1 were among these. A significant reduction in normalized Chao1 diversity was observed in multiple sclerosis patients versus controls. Strong same-batch co-clustering of samples appeared with F measure clustering.

Note on this clonotype: The antigen is undetermined.

Sequencing libraries made from TCR beta cDNA carried unique molecular identifiers. TCRdb fed the PCR reads into MiXCR, producing one record per CDR3 protein. The repertoire holds 650,000 to 900,000 distinct CDR3 sequences, with under 60% as singletons. V lost 1 base and J lost 10, with 7 bases in between. This CDR3 is 12 amino acids long. In germline, CDR1 is SEHNR, CDR2 FQNEAQ (reference sequence). The specimen sequenced was blood. The clonotype comes from a girl between 5 and 17 years old with multiple sclerosis. This chain joins TRBV7-9 and TRBJ1-4; a weak D match, TRBD1 (5 bases). This CDR3 is CASSLEGRKLFF. The CDR3 DNA reads as TGTGCCAGCAGCTTAGAGGGGCGAAAACTGTTTTTT.